Listed below are T cell receptor beta chains from one sample, sequenced in a study of neurological immune-mediated disorders. From the 5' RACE reads, TCRdb called clonotypes with MiXCR, one entry per CDR3 protein. Here the sample spans under 25,000 distinct CDR3 sequences, roughly 2.6% being singletons. Input material: PBMCs. These receptors were obtained from a woman younger than 35 with multiple sclerosis. Both conserved end residues are part of each CDR3. D genes are given only for firm matches. For some rows the clone size is stated as once, few or many, or as a class when expanded; others skip it.

15	-	many	TRBV5-8	TRBJ2-1	TGTGCCAGCAGCCCCCGACTAAAATCCTACAATGAGCAGTTCTTC	CASSPRLKSYNEQFF
13	-	many	TRBV27	TRBJ1-1	TGTGCCAGTATGAGACAGACGAACACTGAAGCTTTCTTT	CASMRQTNTEAFF
15	-	medium-sized	TRBV12-3/TRBV12-4	TRBJ2-2	TGTGCCAGCAGTTCGGTAATTACGAACACCGGGGAGCTGTTTTTT	CASSSVITNTGELFF
16	TRBD1	many	TRBV12-3/TRBV12-4	TRBJ1-1	TGTGCCAGCAGTTTTAGGGGCTACAGGGGGGTCACTGAAGCTTTCTTT	CASSFRGYRGVTEAFF
14	TRBD1	many	TRBV27	TRBJ2-2	TGTGCCAGCAGGGGGACAGGGAACACCGGGGAGCTGTTTTTT	CASRGTGNTGELFF
14	TRBD2	many	TRBV9	TRBJ2-1	TGTGCCAGCACTGCGGGAGGTGGTCGGGATGAGCAGTTCTTC	CASTAGGGRDEQFF
15	TRBD1	many	TRBV5-1	TRBJ1-3	TGCGCCAGCAGCTTGACCGGACAGGCTGGAAACACCATATATTTT	CASSLTGQAGNTIYF
10	-	many	TRBV5-1	TRBJ2-1	TGCGCCGGCCCTCGGGATGAGCAGTTCTTC	CAGPRDEQFF
16	-	many	TRBV12-3/TRBV12-4	TRBJ1-2	TGTGCCAGCAGTTTAGAGAACCTCAGGCATAACTATGGCTACACCTTC	CASSLENLRHNYGYTF
12	TRBD1	-	TRBV18	TRBJ2-7	TGTGCCAGCTCAGACAGGGGGGACGAGCAGTACTTC	CASSDRGDEQYF
14	TRBD2	many	TRBV6-5	TRBJ2-1	TGTGCCAGCCGACCTAGCGGGGGGGTAAATGAGCAGTTCTTC	CASRPSGGVNEQFF
13	-	-	TRBV7-6	TRBJ1-2	TGTGCCAGCAGCTTGAAAAGGGACTATGGCTACACCTTC	CASSLKRDYGYTF
15	TRBD1	many	TRBV7-6	TRBJ2-7	TGTGCCAGCAGCTTAGTGACCGGGACAGGGGGCGAGCAGTACTTC	CASSLVTGTGGEQYF
14	-	many	TRBV20-1	TRBJ2-4	TGCAGTGCTAGCAGGGCACTCGCCAAAAACATTCAGTACTTC	CSASRALAKNIQYF
12	-	many	TRBV20-1	TRBJ1-2	TGCAGTGCAGAGGGGGCTAACTATGGCTACACCTTC	CSAEGANYGYTF
13	TRBD1	medium-sized	TRBV12-3/TRBV12-4	TRBJ1-1	TGTGCCAGCACCCCGGGACAGGGGGCTGGAGCTTTCTTT	CASTPGQGAGAFF
14	TRBD1	many	TRBV27	TRBJ1-5	TGTGCCAGCAGGACACAGGGGGGCAATCAGCCCCAGCATTTT	CASRTQGGNQPQHF
12	-	many	TRBV20-1	TRBJ1-1	TGCAGTGCAAGCCACGGGGGCACTGAAGCTTTCTTT	CSASHGGTEAFF
14	-	few	TRBV5-1	TRBJ2-3	TGCGCCAGCAGCGAGGGTCGCCGCACAGATACGCAGTATTTT	CASSEGRRTDTQYF
14	-	many	TRBV29-1	TRBJ1-1	TGCAGCGTTGGATGGACAGACCTTTCCACTGAAGCTTTCTTT	CSVGWTDLSTEAFF